The rows below give T cell receptor beta chains drawn from one sample of a study of vaccination and CD4 T cells after COVID-19. Their cognate antigens are unknown. TCRdb used MiXCR to reprocess the PCR reads, holding one entry per CDR3 protein. The table lists about 15,000 distinct CDR3 sequences, around three quarters of them singletons. The sequencing input was CD4+ T cells from blood, cultured in vitro. The receptors shown here come from a human donor who had recovered from COVID-19. The conserved cysteine and the conserved F or W are not part of the CDR3 here.

TRBV20-1	10	TRBJ2-5	SLRGGEETQY
TRBV24-1	14	TRBJ2-3	ATSDPDYVSTDTQY
TRBV11-2	11	TRBJ2-5	ASTATTGETQY
TRBV6-5	16	TRBJ2-7	ASSYRDPGPQSSYEQY
TRBV20-1	13	TRBJ2-3	SAPPSGGGPDTQY
TRBV6-1	14	TRBJ1-5	ASTWTGWDSNQPQH
TRBV7-8	12	TRBJ2-5	ASSGTGSSETQY
TRBV5-1	11	TRBJ1-1	ASSLTTNTEAF
TRBV7-9	17	TRBJ2-2	ASSRRRILARGETGELF
TRBV29-1	10	TRBJ1-1	SVNRGRTEAF
TRBV20-1	11	TRBJ1-5	SATSTFGQPQH
TRBV20-1	12	TRBJ1-5	SARDNRANQPQH
TRBV27	9	TRBJ2-1	ASSDRIEQF
TRBV10-3	12	TRBJ1-2	AISESQGWYGYT
TRBV24-1	10	TRBJ1-5	ATSDDYQPQH
TRBV12-3/TRBV12-4	10	TRBJ2-5	ASRPGPETQY
TRBV7-9	14	TRBJ1-5	ASSLVGPSGGQPQH
TRBV7-7	8	TRBJ2-5	APKGKTQY
TRBV27	14	TRBJ1-1	ASSPRPQLLSTEAF
TRBV27	11	TRBJ2-7	ASRVQVSYEQY